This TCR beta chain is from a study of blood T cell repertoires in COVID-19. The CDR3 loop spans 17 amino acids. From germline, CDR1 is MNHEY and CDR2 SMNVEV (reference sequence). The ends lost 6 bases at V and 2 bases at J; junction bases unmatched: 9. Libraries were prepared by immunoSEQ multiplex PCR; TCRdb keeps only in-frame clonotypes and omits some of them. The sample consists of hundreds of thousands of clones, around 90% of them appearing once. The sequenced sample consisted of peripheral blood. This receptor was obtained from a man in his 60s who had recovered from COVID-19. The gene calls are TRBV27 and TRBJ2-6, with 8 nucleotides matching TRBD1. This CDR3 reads CASSRRLQGAGANVLTF. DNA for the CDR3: TGTGCCAGCAGCCGCCGACTACAGGGGGCTGGGGCCAACGTCCTGACTTTC.